Below, one T cell receptor (beta chain) is given with its context. Under the authors' procedure: Scientists estimated how many nucleated cells there were by amplifying reference gene primers. Method: immunoSEQ multiplex PCR; TCRdb's copy keeps in-frame clones and lacks some. V, J and clone size were drawn from that table, and D and trimming were deduced from the DNA. The sample records some 170,000 clones, 75% to 90% being singletons. This sample is part of a study of blood T cell repertoires in COVID-19. As for the study in general: The samples span acute and convalescent COVID-19 from the United States, Italy and Spain. PBMCs, B-cell-depleted T cells, or T cells provided the cDNA or gDNA that made up the material.

The TCR sequence derives from a human donor in a cohort sampled during active COVID-19. The sample consisted of peripheral blood.

The CDR3 sequence: CAIGVRQGFTEAFF. CDR3 sequence (DNA): TGTGCCATCGGGGTACGACAGGGATTCACTGAAGCTTTCTTT. The chain recombines TRBV10-3 with TRBJ1-1, with 7 bases matching TRBD1. J lost 4 bases, V lost 8 bases, and 10 bases had no gene match. CDR1 is ENHRY, CDR2 SYGVKD, per germline. This CDR3 region has 14 residues.